The 4 T cell receptor beta chains given below trace back to one sample, sequenced in a study of technical replicates of blood from a few donors. TCRdb's copy holds only in-frame clones and misses some; the assay was immunoSEQ multiplex PCR. This sample has roughly 87,000 clones, with approximately 94% found just once. Sequencing used T cells isolated from PBMCs. These receptors all stem from a human donor in good health.

In nucleotides, the CDR3 is TGTGCCAGCAGCCCTGGGACAGGGCTAGAGACCCAGTACTTC. As protein: CASSPGTGLETQYF. This rearrangement joins TRBV5-4 to TRBJ2-5; 9 bases fit TRBD1. Germline V lookup: CDR1 SGHNT, CDR2 YYREEE (reference sequence). This CDR3 has 14 amino acids. V gave up 4 bases and J gave up 4 bases; unmatched junction bases: 5.

This rearrangement joins TRBV28 to TRBJ2-7, with TRBD2 matching over 9 bases. The germline V gene encodes CDR1 MDHEN and CDR2 SYDVKM. This CDR3 is 13 amino acids long. Trimming removed 11 bases from V and 6 bases from J; junction bases left unmatched: 11. CDR3 sequence: CAGGGRAYSEQYF. The CDR3, as DNA: TGTGCCGGGGGCGGGAGGGCCTACTCCGAGCAGTACTTC.

This chain joins TRBV6-5 and TRBJ1-3; TRBD1 matches 7 bases. The CDR3 has 16 residues. J was trimmed by 5 bases and V by 0 bases; bases with no gene match: 7. Germline CDR1 is MNHEY and CDR2 is SVGAGI. In DNA form, the CDR3 reads TGTGCCAGCAGTTACTCGCACGGGACAGTTAGAAACACCATATATTTT. Residues: CASSYSHGTVRNTIYF.

The rearrangement uses TRBV11-2 and TRBJ1-1; tentatively, D is TRBD1 (5 bases). CDR3 length: 14 amino acids. The ends were cut back, 7 bases at V and 8 bases at J, with 20 bases in the middle. The germline V gene has CDR1 SGHAT and CDR2 FQNNGV. CDR3 in DNA: TGTGCCAGCACCATTTGGGGGGGAGAAAAGGAAGCTTTCTTT. The encoded protein is CASTIWGGEKEAFF.